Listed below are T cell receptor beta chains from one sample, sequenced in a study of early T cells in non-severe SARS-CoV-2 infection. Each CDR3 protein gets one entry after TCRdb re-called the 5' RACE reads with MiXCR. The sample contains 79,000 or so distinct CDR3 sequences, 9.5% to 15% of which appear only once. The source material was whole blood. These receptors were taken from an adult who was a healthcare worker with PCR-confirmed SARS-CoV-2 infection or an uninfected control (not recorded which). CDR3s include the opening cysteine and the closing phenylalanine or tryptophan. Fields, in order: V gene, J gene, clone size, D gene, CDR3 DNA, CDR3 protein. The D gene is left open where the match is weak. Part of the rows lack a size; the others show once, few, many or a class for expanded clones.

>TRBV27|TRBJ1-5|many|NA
TGTGCCAGCAGTTTCTCAGCGCTGAACAATCAGCCCCAGCATTTT
CASSFSALNNQPQHF
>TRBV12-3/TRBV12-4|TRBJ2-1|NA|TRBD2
TGTGCCAGCAGTTTTGGCGGGGGGCCCTACAATGAGCAGTTCTTC
CASSFGGGPYNEQFF
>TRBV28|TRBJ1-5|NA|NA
TGTGCCAGCAGTTTAGGAGGTTACAATCAGCCCCAGCATTTT
CASSLGGYNQPQHF
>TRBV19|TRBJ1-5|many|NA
TGTGCCAGTAGCGCAGTTATTCATCAGCCCCAGCATTTT
CASSAVIHQPQHF
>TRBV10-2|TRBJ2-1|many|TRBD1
TGCGCCAGCAGAACAACAGGGGGGACTGTGAAGTTCTTC
CASRTTGGTVKFF
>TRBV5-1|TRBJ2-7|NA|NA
TGCGCCAGCAGCTTGGACGGATACTCCTACGAGCAGTACTTC
CASSLDGYSYEQYF
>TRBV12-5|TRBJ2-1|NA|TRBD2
TGTGCTAGTGGTTTGGTACTAGGGGGACTAGCGGGGAGATCCTACAATGAGCAGTTCTTC
CASGLVLGGLAGRSYNEQFF
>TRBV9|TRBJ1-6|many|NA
TGTGCCAGCAGCGTAGGTGCGCCATCCACTTCACCCCTCCACTTT
CASSVGAPSTSPLHF
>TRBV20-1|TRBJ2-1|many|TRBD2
TGCAGTGCTAGAGTTTCGACTAGCGGACTCTACAATGAGCAGTTCTTC
CSARVSTSGLYNEQFF
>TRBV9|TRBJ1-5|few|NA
TGTGCCAGCAGCGTAGGGACAAGTAATCAGCCCCAGCATTTT
CASSVGTSNQPQHF
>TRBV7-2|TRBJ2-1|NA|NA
TGTGCCAGCAGCTTGAATAGGAATGAGCAGTTCTTC
CASSLNRNEQFF